The 20 T cell receptor beta chains reported below all come from one sample, sequenced in a study of cytomegalovirus exposure and HLA in healthy donors. The PCR had 60 Vbeta and 13 Jbeta primers. Libraries were prepared by immunoSEQ multiplex PCR; TCRdb keeps only in-frame clonotypes and omits some of them. The sample lists 150,000 to 200,000 clones, 12% occurring once. Specimen: PBMCs. The receptors were gathered from a man in his fifties in good health and CMV-seropositive.

A few counts support this clone. The V call is TRBV7-3, the J call TRBJ1-1; no clear D gene. Germline V gene sequence: CDR1 SGHTA, CDR2 FQGTGA. The V gene lost 5 bases and the J gene lost 5 bases, with 12 bases spanning the gap. The CDR3 spans 13 residues. As DNA, the CDR3 is TGTGCCAGCAGCCCAGAGGCAGAAACTGAAGCTTTCTTT. It specifies CASSPEAETEAFF.

The chain links TRBV11-3 to TRBJ1-1; 7 bases are shared with TRBD1. The CDR3 totals 15 residues. The ends lost 5 bases at V and 0 bases at J; junction bases unmatched: 6. Germline V gene lookup returns CDR1 SGHNT and CDR2 YENEEA. The CDR3 DNA sequence: TGTGCCAGCAGCCTACCGGGACAGATGAACACTGAAGCTTTCTTT. As protein: CASSLPGQMNTEAFF.

This clone was recorded a few times. The chain recombines TRBV6-5 with TRBJ2-2; D call uncertain. V was trimmed by 7 bases and J by 4 bases, leaving 16 bases between them. The CDR3 is 15 amino acids. CDR1 is MNHEY and CDR2 is SVGAGI in the germline V gene. CDR3 amino acids: CASNKETSGTGELFF. CDR3 bases: TGTGCCAGCAACAAGGAGACCTCGGGCACCGGGGAGCTGTTTTTT.

This clone appeared a few times. The V gene is TRBV6-1, the J gene TRBJ1-1; no definite D call. This CDR3 comprises 13 residues. CDR1 MNHNS and CDR2 SASEGT come from the germline V gene. Between the trimmed V and J ends, which lost 3 bases and 0 bases, there was a span of 5 bases. CDR3 region: CASSEGMNTEAFF. The CDR3 region has the DNA TGTGCCAGCAGTGAGGGCATGAACACTGAAGCTTTCTTT.

The CDR3 bases are TGTGCCAGCAGTGAGACGTGGACAGGCGGCTCACCCCTCCACTTT. It translates to CASSETWTGGSPLHF. The chain couples TRBV2 to TRBJ1-6; TRBD1 agrees at 7 bases. CDR3 length: 15 residues. J was trimmed by 10 bases and V by 3 bases; bases with no gene match: 9. Germline V gives CDR1 SNHLY, CDR2 FYNNEI. Together with reference TRBV2 and TRBJ1-6, the CDR3 gives the full variable domain: EPEVTQTPSHQVTQMGQEVILRCVPISNHLYFYWYRQILGQKVEFLVSFYNNEISEKSEIFDDQFSVERPDGSNFTLKIRSTKLEDSAMYFCASSETWTGGSPLHFGNGTRLTVT.

This chain links TRBV2 with TRBJ2-1, with a tentative D call TRBD1 (6 bases). The CDR3 runs 16 residues. The ends were cut back, 2 bases at V and 3 bases at J, with 14 bases in the middle. The germline CDR1 and CDR2 sequences are SNHLY and FYNNEI. The CDR3 here is CASSESAQGFYNEQFF. The CDR3 DNA follows: TGTGCCAGCAGTGAATCAGCCCAGGGGTTCTACAATGAGCAGTTCTTC.

The table lists this clone with a few counts. The chain combines TRBV18 with TRBJ1-1; 8 bases match TRBD1. Germline CDR1 and CDR2: KGHSH and LQKENI. The CDR3 is 13 residues long. After removal of 2 bases from V and 4 bases from J, the junction contained 0 bases not matched to a gene. The CDR3 nucleotides read TGTGCCAGCTCACCAGGGACAGGCACTGAAGCTTTCTTT. As protein: CASSPGTGTEAFF.

V is TRBV6-5 and J is TRBJ1-3; D not certain. Germline V gene data show CDR1 as MNHEY and CDR2 as SVGAGI. The ends were cut back, 5 bases at V and 0 bases at J, with 11 bases in the middle. The CDR3 is 15 residues long. The CDR3 loop reads CASSDFTSSGNTIYF. The CDR3 DNA sequence: TGTGCCAGCAGTGACTTTACGAGCTCTGGAAACACCATATATTTT.

This clone has a handful of counts. CDR3 in DNA: TGTGCCAGCAGTATCGACAGGGGATACAATGAGCAGTTCTTC. Translated, it gives CASSIDRGYNEQFF. The V and J genes are TRBV2 and TRBJ2-1, with 8 positions matching TRBD1. The trim removed 5 bases at V and 4 bases at J, leaving 4 bases unmatched. From germline, CDR1 is SNHLY and CDR2 FYNNEI. The CDR3 is 14 amino acids.

V usage is TRBV7-9 and J usage is TRBJ1-1; no definite D call. CDR1 is SEHNR and CDR2 is FQNEAQ in the germline V gene (reference sequence). This CDR3 has 13 amino acids. V lost 5 bases and J 3 bases, leaving 10 bases between the germline ends. CDR3 in amino acids: CASSPRRDTEAFF. The CDR3 nucleotides are TGTGCCAGCAGCCCCAGGAGGGACACTGAAGCTTTCTTT.

There are a few counts of this clone. This sequence joins TRBV7-2 and TRBJ1-5, with D tentatively TRBD1 (5 bases). Trimming shortened V by 3 bases and J by 7 bases, and 10 bases separated the two germline ends. Germline CDR1 reads SGHTA; CDR2 reads FQGNSA. The CDR3 extends over 13 amino acids. Written as DNA, the CDR3 is TGTGCCAGCAGCTTGGAGGGGTACCAGCCCCAGCATTTT. Protein sequence: CASSLEGYQPQHF. The variable domain in full, with the rest retrieved from reference TRBV7-2 and TRBJ1-5, is GAGVSQSPSNKVTEKGKDVELRCDPISGHTALYWYRQSLGQGLEFLIYFQGNSAPDKSGLPSDRFSAERTGGSVSTLTIQRTQQEDSAVYLCASSLEGYQPQHFGDGTRLSIL.

The chain is built from TRBV2 and TRBJ2-7; TRBD2 matches 10 bases. The CDR3 has 13 amino acids. J was trimmed by 3 bases and V by 6 bases; bases with no gene match: 2. Per germline, CDR1 SNHLY and CDR2 FYNNEI. The CDR3 loop reads CASRLAGDYEQYF. CDR3 sequence (DNA): TGTGCCAGCAGGCTAGCGGGGGACTACGAGCAGTACTTC.

V gene TRBV18 combines with J gene TRBJ2-3; D gene ambiguous. Germline V gives CDR1 KGHSH, CDR2 LQKENI. Trimming removed 1 base from V and 2 bases from J, with 13 bases in between. This CDR3 is 16 amino acids long. DNA of the CDR3: TGTGCCAGCTCACCACTAGTGACATCAGACACAGATACGCAGTATTTT. Amino acids: CASSPLVTSDTDTQYF.

This clone came up a few times. At the DNA level, this CDR3 is encoded by other sequences in the same sample as well. The chain couples TRBV9 to TRBJ2-2, with 15 positions matching TRBD2. Germline V CDR1 and CDR2: SGDLS, YYNGEE. This CDR3 spans 19 amino acids. V was clipped by 0 bases and J by 1 base; unmatched bases: 4. The CDR3 spells CASSVAGTSGGLNTGELFF. CDR3 sequence (DNA): TGTGCCAGCAGCGTAGCCGGGACTAGCGGGGGGCTGAACACCGGGGAGCTGTTTTTT.

Details on this clone: The sample holds other DNA sequences that translate to the same CDR3. The V call is TRBV18, the J call TRBJ1-1; a possible D gene is TRBD1 (6 bases). The germline V gene encodes CDR1 KGHSH and CDR2 LQKENI. The V end lost 3 bases, the J end lost 1 base, and 9 bases lay between the germline ends. The CDR3 covers 14 residues. CDR3: CASSPRGGNTEAFF. CDR3 DNA sequence: TGTGCCAGCTCACCCCGAGGGGGGAACACTGAAGCTTTCTTT.

The chain uses TRBV7-3 and TRBJ2-3; weak D call: TRBD2 (6 bases). V shed 2 bases and J shed 3 bases, with 9 bases lying between them. Germline CDR1 reads SGHTA; CDR2 reads FQGTGA. The CDR3 is 14 residues long. Here the CDR3 DNA reads TGTGCCAGCAGCTTATTTGGAGGGACAGATACGCAGTATTTT. Translation gives CASSLFGGTDTQYF.

The chain has TRBV9 and TRBJ1-1; 7 bases align to TRBD1. CDR1 and CDR2 from the germline V gene are SGDLS and YYNGEE. The length of the CDR3 is 14 residues. The J segment lost 8 bases and the V segment lost 3 bases, leaving 10 bases of the junction unmatched. The chain's CDR3 is CASSAGTAGREAFF. The CDR3 nucleotides are TGTGCCAGCAGCGCCGGGACAGCCGGTAGAGAAGCTTTCTTT.

The V gene is TRBV10-2, the J gene TRBJ2-5; 13 nucleotides match TRBD2. After removal of 7 bases from V and 4 bases from J, the junction contained 12 bases not matched to a gene. CDR3 length: 17 residues. Germline V gives CDR1 WSHSY, CDR2 SAAADI. CDR3 residues: CASKLTRLAGGGETQYF. In DNA form, the CDR3 reads TGCGCCAGCAAATTGACCCGACTAGCGGGGGGTGGAGAGACCCAGTACTTC.

This clone has just a few counts. The rearrangement links TRBV6-1 to TRBJ2-7; the match to TRBD1 covers 7 bases. CDR3 length: 16 residues. V lost 4 bases, J lost 0 bases, and 9 bases stayed unmatched. Germline V gene data show CDR1 as MNHNS and CDR2 as SASEGT. The CDR3 DNA reads TGTGCCAGCAGTGGTATTTGGGACAGCATCTCCTACGAGCAGTACGTC. It encodes CASSGIWDSISYEQYV.

CDR3 nucleotides: TGTGCCAGCAGTTACAAGGCAGGGCTAAATGAAAAACTGTTTTTT. Translated, it gives CASSYKAGLNEKLFF. This rearrangement joins TRBV6-5 to TRBJ1-4, with TRBD1 as a possible D gene (5 bases). V was cut by 2 bases and J by 5 bases, with 12 bases left in between. The CDR3 has 15 residues. The germline V gene encodes CDR1 MNHEY and CDR2 SVGAGI.